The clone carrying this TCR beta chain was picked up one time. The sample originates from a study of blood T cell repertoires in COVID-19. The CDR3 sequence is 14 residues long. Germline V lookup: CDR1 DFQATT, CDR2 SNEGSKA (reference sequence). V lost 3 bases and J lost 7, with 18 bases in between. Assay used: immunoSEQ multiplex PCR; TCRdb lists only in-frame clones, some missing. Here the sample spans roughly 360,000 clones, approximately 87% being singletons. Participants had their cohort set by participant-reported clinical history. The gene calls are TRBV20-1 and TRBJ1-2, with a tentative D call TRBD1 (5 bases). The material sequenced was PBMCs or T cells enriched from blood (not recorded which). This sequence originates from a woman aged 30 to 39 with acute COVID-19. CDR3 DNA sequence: TGCAGTGCTAGTCTCTCGGCAGGGCTGCGTGGCTACACCTTC. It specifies CSASLSAGLRGYTF.